This paragraph reports one T cell receptor (beta chain). This record belongs to a study of blood T cell repertoires in COVID-19. Methods used by the authors: Estimates of nucleated cell counts were drawn from the amplification of reference gene primers. Sequenced by immunoSEQ multiplex PCR; TCRdb stores in-frame clones only, minus some. Clonal size and the V and J genes are those of that table, whereas D and trimming came from the DNA. The table includes more than 150,000 clones, approximately 80% detected once. This TCR came from a woman of 80 years or more with COVID-19, enrolled during active disease. The sequencing input was peripheral blood.

CDR3 loop: CASSESGRGRLNTEAFF. The CDR3 DNA sequence: TGTGCCAGCAGTGAATCGGGCAGGGGCCGGCTGAACACTGAAGCTTTCTTT. The chain links TRBV2 to TRBJ1-1, with a weak D call TRBD1 (6 bases). CDR1 is SNHLY and CDR2 is FYNNEI in the germline V gene. V was cut by 2 bases and J by 0 bases, with 16 bases left in between. The CDR3 is 17 amino acids.